The source of this T cell receptor beta chain is a study of blood T cell repertoires in COVID-19 (dated by TCRdb to between 2020 and 2021). Some background on the complete study: The collaborator samples originated in the United States, Italy and Spain and spanned the acute and convalescent phases of COVID-19. The dataset comprised deeply sampled blood TCRbeta repertoires from subjects exposed to, actively infected with, or recovered from COVID-19. Where available, HLA class I and class II types were taken from metadata supplied by the sample provider and were not determined by assay-based typing. The repertoires were made available in a free public database intended to serve as a resource for research on the immune response to SARS-CoV-2. The samples were drawn from two sources: the first 160 participants of the ongoing ImmuneRACE study, and 1,000 to 1,500 subjects contributed by 6 global collaborators. The prospective study material was composed of cDNA or gDNA derived from T cells, B-cell-depleted T cells, or PBMCs. The sample metadata nearly always contained a de-identified subject ID, COVID-19 status, age in years and sex.

Turning to this clone: The antigen it binds to is not known. Nothing much larger sits one base from this clone, and base qualities are not available.

The immunoSEQ Assay, a bias-controlled multiplex PCR, was used to amplify TCRbeta CDR3 regions from genomic DNA. Per the source publication's procedure: Nucleated cell counts per sample were estimated from amplification of reference gene primers within the assay. To quantify the absolute abundance of each unique TCRbeta CDR3 rearrangement, sequence reads were collapsed and filtered. For each sample, productive Simpson clonality was calculated by taking the square root of Simpson's diversity index across productive rearrangements. TCRdb re-hosts the immuneACCESS table, in-frame sequences only. Its copies lack some clones; in the studies checked, an unresolved V gene accounts for under half of them, and the cause for the rest is not known. The V and J calls and clone size were taken over from that table, and D and trimming were inferred from the DNA. Here the sample has about 190,000 clones; 70% to 90% occur a single time. Less than 3% of the sample is held by the ten biggest clonotypes.

The cysteine opens and the phenylalanine closes a CDR3 of 13 amino acids. Only the CDR3 DNA is retained, 39 bases long and in frame from the first base. V and J lose 6 bases and 2 bases, and a span of 9 bases separates them. Whole blood was collected in K2EDTA tubes by collaborating institutions according to the institutions' own protocols. For TCRbeta analysis, collaborator samples were shipped as frozen whole blood, as isolated PBMCs, or as DNA extracted from either sample type. Study-wide findings and limitations: The quantity of clinical and demographic metadata differed by source and by participant and was supplied without curation.

The chain links TRBV12-3 or TRBV12-4 with TRBJ2-3; the D gene cannot be resolved reliably. This receptor was obtained from a woman aged 25 to 39 with active or convalescent COVID-19. The sample was peripheral blood. The CDR3 protein: CASSYSPTDTQYF. The nucleotides read TGTGCCAGCAGCTACAGCCCCACAGATACGCAGTATTTT.